These T cell receptor beta chains were read from a single sample in a study of shared clonotypes between healthy human individuals. Only in-frame clones appear in the TCRdb table, and some are missing; sequencing was by immunoSEQ multiplex PCR. The table includes about 2 million clones, about 95% detected once. Material: naive CD8+ T cells sorted from blood. All receptors derive from a man in his late teens or twenties in good health. Both conserved end residues are part of each CDR3. A D gene is named only where the DNA matches it firmly. Clone size appears in some rows only: once, few, many, or a class for an expanded clone.

TGTGCCAGCGGCTACACTAATGAAAAACTGTTTTTT	CASGYTNEKLFF	12	once	-	TRBV25-1	TRBJ1-4
TGTGCCTGGATCGCCCAGGGGGCTAGCAATCAGCCCCAGCATTTT	CAWIAQGASNQPQHF	15	-	TRBD1	TRBV30	TRBJ1-5
TGTGCCAGCAGTGGTTGGGGACAGACTAACTATGGCTACACCTTC	CASSGWGQTNYGYTF	15	-	TRBD1	TRBV6-1	TRBJ1-2
TGTGCCAGCGGGACAGGGGGCCTTTGGGATACGCAGTATTTT	CASGTGGLWDTQYF	14	-	TRBD1	TRBV14	TRBJ2-3
TGTGCCAGCAGCGGGGGAAGCACAGATACGCAGTATTTT	CASSGGSTDTQYF	13	-	-	TRBV5-4	TRBJ2-3
TGCGCCAGCAGCCAAGATTGGACGGTCGAAGCTTTCTTT	CASSQDWTVEAFF	13	-	-	TRBV4-1	TRBJ1-1
TGCGCCAGCAGCCCCGGGAGTACCGGGGAGCTGTTTTTT	CASSPGSTGELFF	13	once	-	TRBV4-3	TRBJ2-2
TGTGCCAGCAGTGAAAGGGGATTGATGAACACTGAAGCTTTCTTT	CASSERGLMNTEAFF	15	-	-	TRBV6-1	TRBJ1-1
TGTGCCAGCAGCTTGGGGATGTCCGGGGAGCTGTTTTTT	CASSLGMSGELFF	13	-	-	TRBV5-8	TRBJ2-2
TGTGCCAGCACCTTATGGGGGGAAGGTGGAGACGAGCAGTACTTC	CASTLWGEGGDEQYF	15	once	-	TRBV6-1	TRBJ2-7
TGCAGCGTTGAGGCAGGGGAACCGACCCAGTACTTC	CSVEAGEPTQYF	12	-	-	TRBV29-1	TRBJ2-5
TGCGCCAGCAGCCAAGATGGGGCGGGTTACGAGCAGTACTTC	CASSQDGAGYEQYF	14	-	-	TRBV4-1	TRBJ2-7
TGCGCCAGCAGCCGCATCCTAGCGGGCGTGGGCGAGCAGTACTTC	CASSRILAGVGEQYF	15	-	TRBD2	TRBV4-3	TRBJ2-7
TGCGCCAGCAGCTCCCAGACTAGCGGGTACCTCCTAATTTACGAGCAGTACTTC	CASSSQTSGYLLIYEQYF	18	-	TRBD2	TRBV5-1	TRBJ2-7
TGCGCCAGCAGCCAAACCAGCGGACAATACAATGAGCAGTTCTTC	CASSQTSGQYNEQFF	15	-	-	TRBV4-1	TRBJ2-1
TGTGCCAGCAGCGTCCTAAGTGGCGATGAGCAGTTCTTC	CASSVLSGDEQFF	13	-	-	TRBV9	TRBJ2-1
TGTGCCAGCAGTGCCCTGTTAGGGGAACTTCCCTACGAGCAGTACTTC	CASSALLGELPYEQYF	16	-	-	TRBV28	TRBJ2-7
TGCGCCAGCAGCTTGGAACAGGGGGCGGACACTGAAGCTTTCTTT	CASSLEQGADTEAFF	15	-	TRBD1	TRBV5-1	TRBJ1-1
TGTGCCAGCAGCCCCGGGACAGCTTCTCCAGCGGGAGGGAACGAGCAGTACTTC	CASSPGTASPAGGNEQYF	18	-	TRBD2	TRBV14	TRBJ2-7
TGTGCCAGCAGCTTTGGAGACGGGGGCGAAGAGCAGTACTTC	CASSFGDGGEEQYF	14	-	-	TRBV7-9	TRBJ2-7
TGTGCCAGCAGCTCCCTCGCGGGGAACACCGGGGAGCTGTTTTTT	CASSSLAGNTGELFF	15	-	-	TRBV7-6	TRBJ2-2
TGTGCCAGCAGTTATGGACAGGGTTCCTACGAGCAGTACTTC	CASSYGQGSYEQYF	14	-	TRBD1	TRBV27	TRBJ2-7
TGCGCCAGCAGCCAAAATATGAGGGTATCCTACGAGCAGTACTTC	CASSQNMRVSYEQYF	15	-	-	TRBV4-1	TRBJ2-7
TGTGCCAGCAGCTCAGAAGGGGGGCTACACACTGAAGCTTTCTTT	CASSSEGGLHTEAFF	15	-	-	TRBV11-2	TRBJ1-1
TGCGCCAGCAGCCAAGACCTGGGGGTACTTAATGAAAAACTGTTTTTT	CASSQDLGVLNEKLFF	16	-	-	TRBV4-1	TRBJ1-4
TGTGCCAGCAGTTTTAGAGGGGCCTCCTACGAGCAGTACTTC	CASSFRGASYEQYF	14	-	-	TRBV28	TRBJ2-7
TGTGCCAGCAGCTTAGTGGGGGGGCCTGAAGAGACCCAGTACTTC	CASSLVGGPEETQYF	15	-	-	TRBV7-9	TRBJ2-5
TGTGCCAGCCCCCGGAGGCCCTATAATTCACCCCTCCACTTT	CASPRRPYNSPLHF	14	-	-	TRBV25-1	TRBJ1-6
TGTGCCAGCAGCTTGACGGGAGAGCAGTACTTC	CASSLTGEQYF	11	-	-	TRBV7-9	TRBJ2-7
TGTGCCAGTAGTCCCCGGACTAGCGGGGGTGAGCAGTTCTTC	CASSPRTSGGEQFF	14	-	TRBD2	TRBV19	TRBJ2-1
TGTGCCAGCAGTGAATGGGAGGACCTCTACGAGCAGTACTTC	CASSEWEDLYEQYF	14	-	-	TRBV2	TRBJ2-7
TGTGCCAGCAGCTCCCAGGGGGCAATCTATGGCTACACCTTC	CASSSQGAIYGYTF	14	-	TRBD1	TRBV9	TRBJ1-2
TGTGCCAGCAGGGCCCTGAACACTGAAGCTTTCTTT	CASRALNTEAFF	12	-	-	TRBV27	TRBJ1-1
TGTGCCAGCAGCGTCTTGTCACAGGGTACTCCCGAAAAACTGTTTTTT	CASSVLSQGTPEKLFF	16	-	-	TRBV6-4	TRBJ1-4
TGTGCCAGCAGCCAGGAAGGGAGCTCCTACAATGAGCAGTTCTTC	CASSQEGSSYNEQFF	15	-	-	TRBV6-5	TRBJ2-1
TGCGCCAGCAGGGCAGGGAGGACCGGGGAGCTGTTTTTT	CASRAGRTGELFF	13	once	-	TRBV10-1	TRBJ2-2
TGTGCCAGCAGCTCTCAGGGGGGTGAAGGAAACACCATATATTTT	CASSSQGGEGNTIYF	15	once	TRBD1	TRBV7-9	TRBJ1-3
TGTGCCAGCAGCTCACCGGGAAGCTCCTACAATGAGCAGTTCTTC	CASSSPGSSYNEQFF	15	-	-	TRBV7-9	TRBJ2-1
TGTGCCAGCAGCGGCCCCTTGACAGTCTATATTCTTGACGAGACCCAGTACTTC	CASSGPLTVYILDETQYF	18	-	-	TRBV7-8	TRBJ2-5
TGCGCCAGCACGGACCTAGCGGGTAGCGATGAGCAGTTCTTC	CASTDLAGSDEQFF	14	-	TRBD2	TRBV5-1	TRBJ2-1
TGTGCCAGCAGTGACGACGGGGGGCTAGATACGCAGTATTTT	CASSDDGGLDTQYF	14	-	-	TRBV2	TRBJ2-3
TGTGCCAGCAGCGTTCTAGTGGACTCTGGGGCCAACGTCCTGACTTTC	CASSVLVDSGANVLTF	16	-	-	TRBV9	TRBJ2-6
TGTGCCAGCAGCAAAGTGCTGTCAGGGGGCCGCTCTGGGGCCAACGTCCTGACTTTC	CASSKVLSGGRSGANVLTF	19	once	-	TRBV21-1	TRBJ2-6
TGTGCTAGTGGTACTGGACTAGCGGGAGTGGCAGATACGCAGTATTTT	CASGTGLAGVADTQYF	16	-	TRBD2	TRBV12-5	TRBJ2-3
TGTGCCAGCAGCGTAGATGCGGGGGGTACCTACGAGCAGTACTTC	CASSVDAGGTYEQYF	15	-	TRBD2	TRBV9	TRBJ2-7
TGTGCCAGTAGTAGCCCAACATTTGGTCCAGATACGCAGTATTTT	CASSSPTFGPDTQYF	15	-	-	TRBV19	TRBJ2-3
TGTGCCAGCAATAAGGGACCAAGCTCCTACGAGCAGTACTTC	CASNKGPSSYEQYF	14	-	-	TRBV7-8	TRBJ2-7
TGCGCCAGCAGTGAGTCAGGGATCGGCTCCTACAATGAGCAGTTCTTC	CASSESGIGSYNEQFF	16	-	-	TRBV10-1	TRBJ2-1